Presented here are 6 T cell receptor beta chains from one specimen sequenced in a study of molecular identifiers for immune sequencing clone quantification. One entry per CDR3 protein results from TCRdb running MiXCR on the PCR reads. The table records roughly 300,000 distinct CDR3 sequences, roughly 24% of them present only once. Sequenced: naive CD8+ T cells from blood, with Jurkat cell RNA spiked in. Subset in this sample: FACS-sorted CD8+CD4-CCR7+CD45RA+ naive T cells. The source of these receptors is a human donor in good health. Some libraries in this study had Jurkat cell RNA spiked in.

Regarding this clonotype: The junction shows a germline mismatch at one end, possibly a read error. The chain links TRBV6-1 to TRBJ2-1, with unresolved D. This CDR3 has 13 amino acids. The germline CDR1 and CDR2 sequences are MNHNS and SASEGT. CDR3 nucleotides: TGTGCCAGCAAGGAGAGCTCCTACAATGAGCAGATCTTC. Residues: CASKESSYNEQIF.

At least ten counts were recorded for this clonotype. The gene calls are TRBV7-2 and TRBJ2-7; D not resolved. V was shortened by 5 bases and J by 5 bases, with 7 bases between the two germline ends. The germline V gene has CDR1 SGHTA and CDR2 FQGNSA. CDR3 size: 11 residues. The chain's CDR3 is CASSPGHEQYF. CDR3 bases: TGTGCCAGCAGCCCCGGCCACGAGCAGTACTTC.

This clonotype was detected only a few times. This chain joins TRBV13 and TRBJ2-3; the match to TRBD2 covers 14 bases. The V gene end was trimmed by 5 bases and the J gene end by 5 bases; junction bases not matched to a gene: 9. Per the germline V gene, CDR1 is PRHDT and CDR2 is FYEKMQ (reference sequence). This CDR3 contains 17 residues. CDR3 protein: CASSGQTSGGAVDTQYF. The CDR3 coding sequence is TGTGCCAGCAGCGGACAGACTAGCGGGGGGGCTGTAGATACGCAGTATTTT.

This clonotype appeared once. One end of the junction varies from germline; a read error may be responsible. J is TRBJ2-1 and V is TRBV7-9; 12 bases map to TRBD2. Looked up from germline, CDR1 is SEHNR and CDR2 is FQNEAQ (reference sequence). The CDR3 consists of 16 residues. CDR3 amino acids: CASSPSRTSGKTEKFF. CDR3 coding DNA: TGTGCCAGCAGCCCGTCCAGGACTAGCGGGAAAACTGAGAAGTTCTTC.

This clonotype was found a few times. The chain couples TRBV7-9 to TRBJ1-1; D might be TRBD1 (6 bases). The CDR3 runs to 14 residues. The germline V and J ends were trimmed by 7 bases and 7 bases, with 19 bases remaining between them. Germline assignment: CDR1 SEHNR and CDR2 FQNEAQ (reference sequence). The DNA of the CDR3 is TGTGCCAGCACCCCGAGGGGGGCAGGGAATGAAGCTTTCTTT. This gives the protein CASTPRGAGNEAFF. Complete variable domain (other parts from reference TRBV7-9 and TRBJ1-1): DTGVSQNPRHKITKRGQNVTFRCDPISEHNRLYWYRQTLGQGPEFLTYFQNEAQLEKSRLLSDRFSAERPKGSFSTLEIQRTEQGDSAMYLCASTPRGAGNEAFFGQGTRLTVV.

About this clonotype itself: The conserved closing phenylalanine or tryptophan is absent in this CDR3, likely reflecting a read error. The DNA is left out, because the CDR3 cannot be placed on it with certainty; the CDR3 is given as TCRdb lists it. The chain carries TRBV28 and TRBJ2-7; the D call TRBD1 from the table was never checked on the DNA. The germline V gene has CDR1 MDHEN and CDR2 SYDVKM. The CDR3 contains 13 residues when both ends are counted. The CDR3 protein is CASRPGQVVERYS.